The TCR beta chain under discussion was sequenced for a study of T cells in Graves' hyperthyroidism and ophthalmopathy. The TCR beta CDR3 regions underwent amplification using RNA transcripts as the source. First-round RT-PCR of the TCR CDR3 relied on the HTBI primer set. From the multiplex PCR reads, TCRdb called clonotypes with MiXCR, one entry per CDR3 protein. This table has about 640,000 distinct CDR3 sequences, approximately 14% appearing once. Comment on this clonotype: A much larger clone differs by one base, so this may be a read error.

The PBMCs were taken from 10 ml of fresh peripheral blood. Germline trimming cut 2 bases from V and 0 bases from J; bases unmatched to any gene: 15. Per germline, CDR1 MDHEN and CDR2 SYDVKM. The CDR3 has 20 residues. The TCR comes from a woman in her forties or fifties with Graves' ophthalmopathy. The chain uses TRBV28 and TRBJ1-4; TRBD1 matches at 7 bases. Sequencing input: blood. CDR3 region: CASSLTGRTGGPPTNEKLFF. CDR3 coding DNA: TGTGCCAGCAGTTTAACGGGCCGGACAGGTGGACCCCCAACTAATGAAAAACTGTTTTTT.